This TCR beta chain stems from a study of T cell responses to AZD1222 COVID-19 vaccine. Study-wide results and limits: The donors showed a predominance of white British ancestry and of females, with possible underestimation of clonal diversity.

This clone occurred once. The antigen is unknown. TCRdb's table, derived via immunoSEQ multiplex PCR, lists solely in-frame clones and lacks some. The sample lists over 130,000 clones, around 92% occurring once. Pooling of second doses given at about 4 or about 12 weeks was done. The germline V gene encodes CDR1 SGHTA and CDR2 FQGNSA. V was cut by 2 bases and J by 0 bases, with 11 bases left in between. This CDR3 spans 16 amino acids. The chain joins TRBV7-2 to TRBJ1-3, with D possibly TRBD1 on 5 matching bases. Sequences were derived from peripheral blood, sampled 28 days after the second AZD1222 dose. This receptor was identified in an adult who received the AZD1222 COVID-19 vaccine. CDR3 bases: TGTGCCAGCAGCTTAAGTTGGGGCGTCTCTGGAAACACCATATATTTT. As protein: CASSLSWGVSGNTIYF.